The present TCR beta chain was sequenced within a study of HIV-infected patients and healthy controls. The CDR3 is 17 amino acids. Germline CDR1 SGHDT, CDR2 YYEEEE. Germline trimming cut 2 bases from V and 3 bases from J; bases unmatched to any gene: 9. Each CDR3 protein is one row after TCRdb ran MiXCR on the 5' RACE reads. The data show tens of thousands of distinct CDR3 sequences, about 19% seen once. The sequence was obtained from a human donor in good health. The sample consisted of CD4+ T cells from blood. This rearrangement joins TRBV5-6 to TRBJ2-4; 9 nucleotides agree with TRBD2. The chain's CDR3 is CASSLTGGRAGKNIQYF. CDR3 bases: TGTGCCAGCAGCTTAACAGGCGGGAGGGCGGGCAAAAACATTCAGTACTTC.